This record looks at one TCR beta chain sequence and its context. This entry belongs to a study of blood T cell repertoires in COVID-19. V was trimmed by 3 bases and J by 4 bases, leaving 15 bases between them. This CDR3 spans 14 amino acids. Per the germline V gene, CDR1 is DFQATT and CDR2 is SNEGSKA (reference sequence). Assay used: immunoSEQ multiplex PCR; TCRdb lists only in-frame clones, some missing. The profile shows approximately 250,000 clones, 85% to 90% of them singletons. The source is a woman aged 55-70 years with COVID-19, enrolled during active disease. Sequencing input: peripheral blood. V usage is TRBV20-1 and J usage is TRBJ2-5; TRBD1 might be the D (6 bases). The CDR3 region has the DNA TGCAGTGCTAGTCCGGGACAAGGGCCAGAGACCCAGTACTTC. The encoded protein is CSASPGQGPETQYF.